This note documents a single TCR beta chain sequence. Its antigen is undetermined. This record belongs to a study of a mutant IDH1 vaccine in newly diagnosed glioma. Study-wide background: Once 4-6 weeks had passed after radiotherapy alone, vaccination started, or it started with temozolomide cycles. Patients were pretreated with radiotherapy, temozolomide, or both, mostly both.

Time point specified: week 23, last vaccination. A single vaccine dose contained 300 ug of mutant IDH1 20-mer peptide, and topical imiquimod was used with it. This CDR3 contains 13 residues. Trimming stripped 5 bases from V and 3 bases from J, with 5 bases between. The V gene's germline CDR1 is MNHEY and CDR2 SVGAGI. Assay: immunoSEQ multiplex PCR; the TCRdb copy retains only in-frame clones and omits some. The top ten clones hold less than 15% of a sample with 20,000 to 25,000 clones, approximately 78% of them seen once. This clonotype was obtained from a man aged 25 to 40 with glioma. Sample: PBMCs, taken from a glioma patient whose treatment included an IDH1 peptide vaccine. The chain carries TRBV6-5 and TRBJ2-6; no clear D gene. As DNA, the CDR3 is TGTGCCAGCAGTAAGAGTGGGGCCAACGTCCTGACTTTC. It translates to CASSKSGANVLTF.